What follows is one TCR beta chain and its context. Its antigen remains unknown. The sample originates from a study of metastatic and nonmetastatic thyroid tumors. Study context: Malignant thyroid and benign thyroid patients provided blood and tumor or nodule tissue whose repertoires were compared.

Germline V CDR1 and CDR2: DFQATT, SNEGSKA (reference sequence). V was clipped by 5 bases and J by 8 bases; unmatched bases: 3. This CDR3 region has 13 residues. Study processing details: The study's classifier, a distant-metastasis tool for papillary thyroid cancer, was built using CDR3 differences across clinicopathological groups. TCRdb re-clonotyped the PCR reads through MiXCR. The V and J calls come from TCRdb's annotation, not from the publication. Seen here are roughly 72,000 clones, roughly 18% observed once, and the top ten hold 13%. Whole-study findings and limits: In both blood and tumor samples, TCR beta diversity was reported significantly higher for malignant than benign nodules.

No patient had received any treatment before thyroid surgery. Material for sequencing was blood. J is TRBJ1-6 and V is TRBV20-1, with 10 bases matching TRBD1. The receptor was derived from a female donor with papillary thyroid cancer or a benign thyroid nodule (not recorded which). Some clones in this sample may be carry-over from other donors' samples. Written as DNA, the CDR3 is TGCAGTGCTCCGACAGGGGGCGATTCACCCCTCCACTTT. This gives the protein CSAPTGGDSPLHF.